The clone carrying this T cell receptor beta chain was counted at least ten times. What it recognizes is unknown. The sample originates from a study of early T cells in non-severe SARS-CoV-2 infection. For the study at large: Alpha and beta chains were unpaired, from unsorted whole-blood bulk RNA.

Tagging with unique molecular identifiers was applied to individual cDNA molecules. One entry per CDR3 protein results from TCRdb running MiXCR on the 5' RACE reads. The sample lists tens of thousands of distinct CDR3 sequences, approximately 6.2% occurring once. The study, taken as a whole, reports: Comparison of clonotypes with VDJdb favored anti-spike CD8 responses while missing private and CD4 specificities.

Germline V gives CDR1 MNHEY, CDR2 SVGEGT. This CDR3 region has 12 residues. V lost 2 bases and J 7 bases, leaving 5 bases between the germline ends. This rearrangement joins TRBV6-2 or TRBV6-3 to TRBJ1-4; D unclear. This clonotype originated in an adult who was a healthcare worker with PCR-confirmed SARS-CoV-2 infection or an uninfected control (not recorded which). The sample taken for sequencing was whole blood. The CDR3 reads CASSYPVEKLFF. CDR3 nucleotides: TGTGCCAGCAGTTACCCCGTTGAAAAACTGTTTTTT.